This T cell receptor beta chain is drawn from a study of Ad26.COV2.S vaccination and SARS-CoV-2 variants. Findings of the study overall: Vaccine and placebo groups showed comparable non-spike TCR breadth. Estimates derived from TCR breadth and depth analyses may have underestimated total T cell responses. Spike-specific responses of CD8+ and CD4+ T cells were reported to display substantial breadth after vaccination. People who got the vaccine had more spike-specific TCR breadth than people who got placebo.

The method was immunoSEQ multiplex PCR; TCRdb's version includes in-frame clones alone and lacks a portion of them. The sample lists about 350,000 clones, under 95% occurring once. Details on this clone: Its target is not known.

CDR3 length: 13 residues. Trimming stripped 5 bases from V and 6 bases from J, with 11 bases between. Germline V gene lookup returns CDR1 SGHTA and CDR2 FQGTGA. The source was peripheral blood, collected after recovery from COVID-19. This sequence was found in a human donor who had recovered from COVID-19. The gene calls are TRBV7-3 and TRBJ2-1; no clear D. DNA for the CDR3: TGTGCCAGCAGCACCTACAGCTCCAATGAGCAGTTCTTC. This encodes CASSTYSSNEQFF.